These 14 T cell receptor beta chains were all obtained from the same sample, sequenced in a study of CD8 T cells in ankylosing spondylitis. TCRdb re-derived calls from the 5' RACE reads in MiXCR, one entry per CDR3 protein. In the table there are some 37,000 distinct CDR3 sequences, 6% of which are singletons. Input material: blood, either unsorted or a sorted T cell fraction (not recorded which). Every receptor here comes from a male donor with ankylosing spondylitis or in good health (not recorded which).

This clonotype was detected ten times or more. This rearrangement joins TRBV19 to TRBJ2-2, with 9 positions matching TRBD1. The germline gives CDR1 LNHDA, CDR2 SQIVND (reference sequence). J was trimmed by 4 bases and V by 7 bases; bases with no gene match: 4. The CDR3 totals 14 residues. This chain's CDR3 is CASTGQGSTGELFF. Written as DNA, the CDR3 is TGTGCCAGTACCGGACAGGGGAGCACCGGGGAGCTGTTTTTT.

This clonotype was counted ten times or more. The V gene is TRBV6-1, the J gene TRBJ2-1; TRBD2 matches at 7 bases. V was clipped by 6 bases and J by 7 bases; unmatched bases: 12. Germline assignment: CDR1 MNHNS and CDR2 SASEGT. The CDR3 runs 15 residues. CDR3 bases: TGTGCCAGCAGCGGAACTAGCGAGAGGTCTAATGAGCAGTTCTTC. This codes for CASSGTSERSNEQFF.

This clonotype appeared many times. The chain is built from TRBV10-2 and TRBJ2-7; 9 nucleotides align to TRBD2. There are 15 residues in the CDR3. V dropped 7 bases and J dropped 3; count of bases not matched to a gene: 10. Germline values: CDR1 WSHSY, CDR2 SAAADI. The CDR3 nucleotides read TGCGCCAGCACTCCCAGGGGTAGCGGGAGCTACGAGCAGTACTTC. Translating gives CASTPRGSGSYEQYF.

This clonotype was recorded many times. This chain joins TRBV19 and TRBJ2-6, with D tentatively TRBD2 (6 bases). CDR3 length: 15 residues. Trimming pared 7 bases from V and 0 bases from J, leaving 10 bases between. The germline V gene encodes CDR1 LNHDA and CDR2 SQIVND (reference sequence). DNA for the CDR3: TGTGCCAGTACCCCCGGGGGCTCTGGGGCCAACGTCCTGACTTTC. Protein: CASTPGGSGANVLTF.

This clonotype was counted ten times or more. The chain couples TRBV12-3 or TRBV12-4 to TRBJ2-2; possible D gene TRBD2, 6 bases. The CDR3 is made up of 14 amino acids. The V and J ends lost 7 bases and 5 bases respectively, with 14 bases between them. The CDR3 reads CASTGRGFTGELFF. The CDR3 DNA sequence: TGTGCCAGCACTGGGCGGGGCTTTACCGGGGAGCTGTTTTTT.

Ten or more counts support this clonotype. This chain links TRBV20-1 with TRBJ1-2, with 7 bases identical to TRBD1. Germline V lookup: CDR1 DFQATT, CDR2 SNEGSKA (reference sequence). V lost 0 bases to trimming and J lost 9 bases; unmatched junction nucleotides: 16. The CDR3 is 16 residues long. As DNA, the CDR3 is TGCAGTGCTAGAGAAATTGCCGGGACAGAGATCATAAGCTACACCTTC. It is translated as CSAREIAGTEIISYTF.

This clonotype was seen many times. The chain is built from TRBV7-3 and TRBJ2-2; D unresolved. This CDR3 has 14 residues. Germline CDR1 and CDR2: SGHTA and FQGTGA. V gave up 1 base and J gave up 1 base, with 4 bases separating them. CDR3 loop: CASSLMGNTGELFF. The CDR3 nucleotides read TGTGCCAGCAGCTTAATGGGGAACACCGGGGAGCTGTTTTTT.

Ten or more counts support this clonotype. The rearrangement uses TRBV5-4 and TRBJ2-7, with D possibly matching TRBD1 (5 bases). The germline CDR1 and CDR2 sequences are SGHNT and YYREEE (reference sequence). V was cut by 4 bases and J by 0 bases, with 11 bases left in between. The CDR3 extends over 14 amino acids. CDR3: CASSPDSTSYEQYF. CDR3 in DNA: TGTGCCAGCAGCCCCGACAGTACCTCCTACGAGCAGTACTTC.

V gene TRBV4-2 combines with J gene TRBJ2-7, with D unresolved. This CDR3 has 13 amino acids. The V gene lost 8 bases and the J gene lost 2 bases, with 13 bases spanning the gap. Germline CDR1 and CDR2: LGHNA and YNFKEQ. CDR3 in DNA: TGTGCCAGCGGCCCTACACTCCCCTACGAGCAGTACTTC. It specifies CASGPTLPYEQYF.

Ten or more counts support this clonotype. The chain uses TRBV11-2 and TRBJ2-3, with a tentative D call TRBD2 (5 bases). This CDR3 has 11 amino acids. V lost 3 bases, J lost 10 bases, and 8 bases lay in between. The germline V gene encodes CDR1 SGHAT and CDR2 FQNNGV. CDR3 nucleotides: TGTGCCAGCAGCTTCTCCGGGGCGCAGTATTTT. Translating gives CASSFSGAQYF.

This clonotype appeared many times. The chain uses TRBV28 and TRBJ2-7; D call uncertain. The V end was cut by 4 bases, the J end by 2 bases, with 9 bases between. Germline CDR1 MDHEN, CDR2 SYDVKM. The CDR3 totals 13 residues. The chain's CDR3 is CASSWVGPYEQYF. The DNA for the CDR3 is TGTGCCAGCAGTTGGGTCGGTCCCTACGAGCAGTACTTC.

This clonotype was detected ten times or more. In DNA, the CDR3 is TGCGCCAGCAGCCCGGATAGCAATCAGCCCCAGCATTTT. Translation gives CASSPDSNQPQHF. J is TRBJ1-5 and V is TRBV5-1, with D uncertain. This CDR3 region has 13 residues. Germline V lookup: CDR1 SGHRS, CDR2 YFSETQ. V lost 4 bases, J lost 0 bases, and 5 bases lay in between.

This clonotype was detected ten times or more. The chain carries TRBV28 and TRBJ1-2; TRBD1 aligns across 7 bases. The germline CDR1 and CDR2 sequences are MDHEN and SYDVKM. The CDR3 is made up of 15 amino acids. V lost 7 bases and J lost 0; bases outside the gene matches: 8. CDR3 protein: CASITPGQTNYGYTF. The CDR3 coding sequence is TGTGCCAGCATTACCCCGGGACAGACTAACTATGGCTACACCTTC.

This clonotype appeared many times. The chain is built from TRBV20-1 and TRBJ1-2; D is unresolved. Germline CDR1 reads DFQATT; CDR2 reads SNEGSKA (reference sequence). The length of the CDR3 is 14 residues. The germline V and J ends were trimmed by 3 bases and 2 bases, with 13 bases remaining between them. The CDR3 reads CSARPAVANYGYTF. The CDR3 DNA is TGCAGTGCTAGGCCCGCAGTGGCAAACTATGGCTACACCTTC.